The TCR beta chain under discussion was sequenced for a study of PD-L1 blockade in urothelial cancer. Produced via immunoSEQ multiplex PCR; TCRdb's table is partial and in-frame only. The sample shows 41,000 or so clones, over 75% of them seen only once. General study findings and limits: Larger 3-week expansion of tumor-associated blood clones was seen in durable-benefit patients.

Peripheral blood mononuclear cells were collected from every patient before and during treatment, yielding between 1 and 8 samples per patient. Comments on this clone: Its antigen is still unknown.

This CDR3 region has 15 residues. Trimming at V came to 0 bases and at J to 5 bases, leaving 4 bases not matched to a gene. Germline V gene lookup returns CDR1 MNHEY and CDR2 SVGAGI. The source material was PBMCs, sampled around atezolizumab (anti-PD-L1) treatment. The origin of this receptor is a man aged 55 to 69 with urothelial cancer. The chain uses TRBV6-5 and TRBJ1-1, with 9 bases matching TRBD1. The DNA of the CDR3 is TGTGCCAGCAGTTACTCCGGGACAGGGCATACTGAAGCTTTCTTT. Translated, it gives CASSYSGTGHTEAFF.